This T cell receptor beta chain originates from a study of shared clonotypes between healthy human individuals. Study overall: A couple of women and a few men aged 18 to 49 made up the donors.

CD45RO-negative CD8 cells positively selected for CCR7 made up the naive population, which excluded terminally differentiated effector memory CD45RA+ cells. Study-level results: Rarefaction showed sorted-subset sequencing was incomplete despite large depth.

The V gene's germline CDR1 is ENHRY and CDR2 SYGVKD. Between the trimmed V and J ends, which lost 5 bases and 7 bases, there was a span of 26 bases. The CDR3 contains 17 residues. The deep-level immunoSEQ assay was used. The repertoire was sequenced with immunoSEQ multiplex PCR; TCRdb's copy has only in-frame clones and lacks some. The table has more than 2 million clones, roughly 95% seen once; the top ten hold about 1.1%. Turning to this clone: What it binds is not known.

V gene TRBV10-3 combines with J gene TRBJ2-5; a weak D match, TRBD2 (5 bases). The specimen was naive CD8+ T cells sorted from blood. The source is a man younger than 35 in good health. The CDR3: CAISPPGGLADPGTQYF. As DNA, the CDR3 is TGTGCCATCAGTCCCCCCGGTGGGCTAGCCGATCCCGGGACCCAGTACTTC.